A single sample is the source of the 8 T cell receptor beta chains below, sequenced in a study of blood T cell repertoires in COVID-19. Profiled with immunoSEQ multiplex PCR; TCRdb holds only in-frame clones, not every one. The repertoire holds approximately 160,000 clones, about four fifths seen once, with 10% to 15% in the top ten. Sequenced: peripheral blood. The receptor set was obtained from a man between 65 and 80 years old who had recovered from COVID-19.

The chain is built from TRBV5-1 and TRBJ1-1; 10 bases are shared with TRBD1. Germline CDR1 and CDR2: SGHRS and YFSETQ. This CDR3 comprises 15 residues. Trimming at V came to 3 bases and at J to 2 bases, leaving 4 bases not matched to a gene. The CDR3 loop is CASSWGQGKNTEAFF. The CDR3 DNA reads TGCGCCAGCAGCTGGGGACAGGGGAAAAACACTGAAGCTTTCTTT.

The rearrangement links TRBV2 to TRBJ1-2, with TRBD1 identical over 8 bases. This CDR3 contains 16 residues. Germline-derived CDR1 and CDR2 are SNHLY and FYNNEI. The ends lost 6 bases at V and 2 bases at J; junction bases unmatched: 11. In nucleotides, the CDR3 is TGTGCCAGCAGGACCTGGACAGGGCCGAGCAACTATGGCTACACCTTC. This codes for CASRTWTGPSNYGYTF.

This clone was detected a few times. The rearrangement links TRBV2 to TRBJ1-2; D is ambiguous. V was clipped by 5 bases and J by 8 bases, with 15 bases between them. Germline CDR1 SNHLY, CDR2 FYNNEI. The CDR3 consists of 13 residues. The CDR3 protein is CASSLKGGEGYTF. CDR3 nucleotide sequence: TGTGCCAGCAGTCTAAAGGGAGGAGAGGGCTACACCTTC.

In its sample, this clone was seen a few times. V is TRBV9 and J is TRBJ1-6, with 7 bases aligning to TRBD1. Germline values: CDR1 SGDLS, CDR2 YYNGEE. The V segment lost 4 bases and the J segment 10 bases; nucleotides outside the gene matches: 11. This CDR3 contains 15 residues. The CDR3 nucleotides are TGTGCCAGCAGCCCCTCCGGGACAGAGGTATCACCCCTCCACTTT. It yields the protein CASSPSGTEVSPLHF.

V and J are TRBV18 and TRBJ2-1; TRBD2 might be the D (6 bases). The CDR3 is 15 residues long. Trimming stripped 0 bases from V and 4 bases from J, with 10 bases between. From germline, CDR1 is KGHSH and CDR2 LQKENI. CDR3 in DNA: TGTGCCAGCTCACCACCATCCCGGGGGTACAATGAGCAGTTCTTC. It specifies CASSPPSRGYNEQFF. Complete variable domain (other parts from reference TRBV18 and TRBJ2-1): NAGVMQNPRHLVRRRGQEARLRCSPMKGHSHVYWYRQLPEEGLKFMVYLQKENIIDESGMPKERFSAEFPKEGPSILRIQQVVRGDSAAYFCASSPPSRGYNEQFFGPGTRLTVL.

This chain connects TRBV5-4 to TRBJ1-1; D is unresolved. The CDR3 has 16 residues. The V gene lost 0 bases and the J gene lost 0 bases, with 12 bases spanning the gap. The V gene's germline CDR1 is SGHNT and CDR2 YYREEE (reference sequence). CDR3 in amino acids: CASSLGSKYMNTEAFF. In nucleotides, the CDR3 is TGTGCCAGCAGCTTGGGCAGTAAGTACATGAACACTGAAGCTTTCTTT.

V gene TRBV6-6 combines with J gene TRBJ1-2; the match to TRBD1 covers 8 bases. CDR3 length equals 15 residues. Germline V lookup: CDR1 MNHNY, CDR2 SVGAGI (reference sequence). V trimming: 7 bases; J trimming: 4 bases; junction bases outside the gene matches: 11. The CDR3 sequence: CASNPPGRGLYGYTF. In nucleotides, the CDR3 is TGTGCCAGCAACCCCCCCGGCAGGGGGCTCTATGGCTACACCTTC.

The CDR3 here is CAWSSRLAGGARAGTEQYF. The CDR3 coding sequence is TGTGCCTGGAGCTCACGACTAGCGGGAGGGGCTAGAGCGGGTACCGAGCAGTACTTC. V is TRBV30 and J is TRBJ2-7; 14 bases are a match to TRBD2. The length of the CDR3 is 19 residues. The trim removed 3 bases at V and 6 bases at J, leaving 19 bases unmatched. Germline CDR1 is GTSNPN and CDR2 is SVGIG (reference sequence).